Given below is one T cell receptor beta chain in context. The antigen is undetermined. These data belong to a study of chemoradiotherapy in HPV16-positive cancers. Study at large: Candidate HPV-specific clones and shared TCR motifs came from a couple of HPV16-positive patients.

Samples were taken several times over chemoradiotherapy. Study-wide results and caveats: For HPV16-positive patients, expanding HPV-responsive T cells associated with longer recurrence-free survival. During treatment, candidate HPV-specific clones and E7-related motifs expanded in tumor.

The protocol was immunoSEQ multiplex PCR, while the TCRdb copy is restricted to in-frame clones and leaves out a portion. The table shows around 3,500 clones, with around 94% occurring only once. V shed 4 bases and J shed 6 bases, with 15 bases lying between them. Germline V gene sequence: CDR1 LNHDA, CDR2 SQIVND (reference sequence). The CDR3 totals 15 residues. This chain links TRBV19 with TRBJ2-2; no definite D call. This sequence was found in a human donor with HPV-associated anogenital cancer. Sequencing used tumor tissue, obtained from a patient who underwent chemoradiotherapy. The CDR3 DNA sequence: TGTGCCAGTAGTACCACCTCGGGCAGATCCGGGGAGCTGTTTTTT. Its translation: CASSTTSGRSGELFF. The complete variable domain, with remaining parts taken from reference TRBV19 and TRBJ2-2, reads DGGITQSPKYLFRKEGQNVTLSCEQNLNHDAMYWYRQDPGQGLRLIYYSQIVNDFQKGDIAEGYSVSREKKESFPLTVTSAQKNPTAFYLCASSTTSGRSGELFFGEGSRLTVL.